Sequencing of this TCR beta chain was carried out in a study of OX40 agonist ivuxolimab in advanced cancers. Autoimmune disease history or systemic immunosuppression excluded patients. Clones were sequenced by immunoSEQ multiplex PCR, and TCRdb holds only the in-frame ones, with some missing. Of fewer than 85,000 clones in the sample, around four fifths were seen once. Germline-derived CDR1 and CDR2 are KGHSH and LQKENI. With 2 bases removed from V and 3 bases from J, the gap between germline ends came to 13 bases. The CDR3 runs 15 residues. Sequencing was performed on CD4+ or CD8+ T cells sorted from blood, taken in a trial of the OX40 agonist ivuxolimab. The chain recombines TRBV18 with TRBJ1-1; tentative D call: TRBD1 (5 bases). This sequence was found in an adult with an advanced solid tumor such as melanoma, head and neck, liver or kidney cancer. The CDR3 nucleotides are TGTGCCAGCTCACCAGTGGCAATCAGGGACACTGAAGCTTTCTTT. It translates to CASSPVAIRDTEAFF.